This TCR beta chain appears in the sequencing data of a study of T cell responses to AZD1222 COVID-19 vaccine listed by TCRdb under 2021. Background for the entire study: AZD1222 recipients whose second dose came at about 4 weeks and those whose second dose came at about 12 weeks were combined into one group, since spike-specific TCR depth and breadth did not differ between the two schedules. TCR sequencing covered fewer than 250 trial participants: approximately 200 given two doses of AZD1222 and 26 given two doses of MenACWY control vaccine. Enrollment into the trials was organized by age into subgroups of 18-55, 56-69 and 70-plus years, and those subgroups contained about 160, 30 and 59 TCR-sequenced participants, respectively.

The CDR3 runs 12 amino acids, cysteine and phenylalanine included. The retained sequence is limited to the CDR3, 36 bases, with the frame set at the first base. The V and J ends are trimmed by 0 bases and 5 bases, leaving 4 bases between them. Per the germline V gene, SGHDN is the CDR1 and FVKESK is the CDR2. The CDR3 regions of human TCRbeta chains were analyzed by immunosequencing. For the original study's pipeline: Repertoire TCRs were matched against a reference library of SARS-CoV-2-specific TCRs generated with the MIRA antigen-specificity platform. Breadth meant the fraction of unique TCRs that were SARS-CoV-2-associated, whereas depth meant the fraction of total T cells that were SARS-CoV-2-associated. Using the MIRA data, each spike-specific TCR was mapped to the spike region that the TCR reacts to and placed in a CD4 or CD8 class. Log10-transformed breadth and depth values were compared by one-way ANOVA with Sidak's multiple comparisons tests. Imported from immuneACCESS, the table was reduced by TCRdb to in-frame sequences with V and J called. These copies leave out some clones; in studies compared against another copy, an unresolved V gene accounts for under half, and the cause of the remainder is not known. V and J calls and clone size are given by that table; D and trimming were obtained from the DNA. For this sample the table gives about 150,000 clones, of which 75% to 95% were detected only once. The ten top clones hold over 1.5% of the sample.

The time point label here, explained by the study, means: baseline before first vaccination. Samples from vaccinated people were obtained from the UK trials COV001 and COV002, which included a single-blind randomized controlled phase 2/3 trial of AZD1222 (ChAdOx1 nCoV-19) in healthy adults. For TCRbeta chain sequencing, PBMC samples from trial participants were taken at day 0 and at day 28 after the second dose. Findings and caveats that apply to the study as a whole: Conclusions about previously exposed vaccinees are limited because only a handful of AZD1222 recipients were SARS-CoV-2 seropositive at baseline. Nearly half of unique spike-specific TCRs reportedly recognized epitopes outside regions mutated in the B.1.351 and B.1.1.7 variants. In the small 56-69-year group, the increase in depth fell short of significance, most likely because of low power. Because no samples from the day 14 peak response were available, repertoires could be characterized only after the peak T cell response. CD4 TCRs associated with the vaccine covered the entire spike protein, and the dominant responses were in regions 160-218 and 743-854. Most participants were white British and females outnumbered males, and the authors suggested that clonal diversity may have been underestimated. After two AZD1222 doses, spike-specific TCR breadth and depth were significantly higher than at day 0 and than in MenACWY recipients.

About this clone: Its antigen target is currently unknown. Base qualities were left out, and no much larger clone turns up one base away.

The receptor's source is an adult in good health. This specimen consisted of peripheral blood, obtained on day 0 of AZD1222 vaccination. The chain is encoded by TRBV14 joined to TRBJ1-1, with no D gene named confidently. The sequenced DNA is TGTGCCAGCAGCCAAGAGGTTACTGAAGCTTTCTTT. Translation gives CASSQEVTEAFF.